This T cell receptor beta chain was documented in a study of T cell changes during pregnancy in multiple sclerosis (dated by TCRdb to between 2018 and 2021). Broadly, across the study: Changes in the T cell repertoire over the course of pregnancy were examined in this study in women with multiple sclerosis.

Comments on this clone: Its antigen target is currently unknown. No base quality information exists; no much larger clone differs at one position.

The V and J ends are trimmed by 4 bases and 7 bases, leaving 20 bases between them. Sequences SGHRS (CDR1) and YFSETQ (CDR2) are obtained from the germline V gene. Its CDR3 holds 16 amino acids, cysteine through phenylalanine. The entry retains the CDR3 DNA only, 48 bases that are in frame from base 1. The library was built by means of the immunoSEQ multiplex PCR assay. TCRdb re-hosts the immuneACCESS table, in-frame sequences only. Its copies lack some clones; in the studies checked, an unresolved V gene accounts for under half of them, and the cause for the rest is not known. The sample table shows about 40,000 clones, and about 90% are seen once. Under 0.9% of the sample lies in the top ten.

This material consisted of CD4+ T cells from peripheral blood mononuclear cells, taken before pregnancy. The clonotype was recovered from a female donor with multiple sclerosis, enrolled in a pregnancy study. The rearrangement combines TRBV5-1 with TRBJ1-4; a tentative D call is TRBD1 (6 bases match). The nucleotide sequence reads as follows: TGCGCCAGCAGCCTGGTGAGGGGGGGAGGAGTTGAAAAACTGTTTTTT. It translates to CASSLVRGGGVEKLFF.